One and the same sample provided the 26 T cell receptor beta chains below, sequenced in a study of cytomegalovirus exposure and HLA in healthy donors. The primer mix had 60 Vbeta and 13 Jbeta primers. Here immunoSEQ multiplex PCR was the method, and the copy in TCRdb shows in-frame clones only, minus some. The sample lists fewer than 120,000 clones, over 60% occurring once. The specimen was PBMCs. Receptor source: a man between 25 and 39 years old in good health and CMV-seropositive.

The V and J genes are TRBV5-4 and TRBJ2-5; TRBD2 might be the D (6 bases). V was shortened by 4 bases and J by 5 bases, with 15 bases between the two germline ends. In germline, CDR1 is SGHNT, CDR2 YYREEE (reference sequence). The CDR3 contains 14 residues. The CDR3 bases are TGTGCCAGCAGCCTGGGACCGGGGGAGGAGACCCAGTACTTC. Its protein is CASSLGPGEETQYF.

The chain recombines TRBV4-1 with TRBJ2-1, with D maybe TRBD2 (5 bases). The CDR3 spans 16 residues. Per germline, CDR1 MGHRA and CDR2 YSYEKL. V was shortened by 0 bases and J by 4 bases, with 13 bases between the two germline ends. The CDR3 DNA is TGCGCCAGCAGCCAAGACGCGGCTAGCAGGTACAATGAGCAGTTCTTC. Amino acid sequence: CASSQDAASRYNEQFF.

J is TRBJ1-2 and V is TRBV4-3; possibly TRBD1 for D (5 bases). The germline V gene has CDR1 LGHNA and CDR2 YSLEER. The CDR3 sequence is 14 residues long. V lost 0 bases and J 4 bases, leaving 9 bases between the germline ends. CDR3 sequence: CASSQDGDSYGYTF. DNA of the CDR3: TGCGCCAGCAGCCAAGATGGTGACAGCTATGGCTACACCTTC.

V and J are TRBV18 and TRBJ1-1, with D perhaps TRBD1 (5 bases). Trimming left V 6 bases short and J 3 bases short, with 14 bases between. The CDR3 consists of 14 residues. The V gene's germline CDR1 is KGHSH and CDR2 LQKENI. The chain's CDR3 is CASSRTRGDTEAFF. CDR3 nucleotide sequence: TGTGCCAGCTCCCGTACACGGGGGGACACTGAAGCTTTCTTT.

CDR3 residues: CASSQGQGAQPQHF. CDR3 in DNA: TGTGCCAGCAGCCAAGGACAGGGGGCACAGCCCCAGCATTTT. V usage is TRBV4-2 and J usage is TRBJ1-5; 10 nucleotides match TRBD1. The germline V gene encodes CDR1 LGHNA and CDR2 YNFKEQ. Unmatched junction bases numbered 1, after V lost 1 base and J lost 7 bases. This CDR3 spans 14 amino acids.

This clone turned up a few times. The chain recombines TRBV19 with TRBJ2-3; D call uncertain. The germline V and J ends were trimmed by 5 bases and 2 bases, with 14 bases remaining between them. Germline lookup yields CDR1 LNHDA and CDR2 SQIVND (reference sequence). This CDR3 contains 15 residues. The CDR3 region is CASSPTGSHTDTQYF. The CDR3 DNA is TGTGCCAGTAGTCCCACCGGGTCTCACACAGATACGCAGTATTTT.

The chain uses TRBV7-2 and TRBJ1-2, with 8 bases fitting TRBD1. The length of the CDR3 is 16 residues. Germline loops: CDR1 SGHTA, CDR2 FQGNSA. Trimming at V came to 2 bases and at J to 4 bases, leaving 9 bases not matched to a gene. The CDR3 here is CASSLSPTGEGYGYTF. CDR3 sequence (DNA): TGTGCCAGCAGCTTATCCCCGACAGGGGAGGGCTATGGCTACACCTTC.

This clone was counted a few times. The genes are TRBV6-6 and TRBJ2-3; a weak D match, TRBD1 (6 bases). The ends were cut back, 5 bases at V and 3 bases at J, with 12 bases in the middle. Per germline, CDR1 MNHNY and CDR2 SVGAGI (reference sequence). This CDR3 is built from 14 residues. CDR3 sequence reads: CASSRDRRTDTQYF. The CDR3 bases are TGTGCCAGCAGTCGCGACAGGAGGACAGATACGCAGTATTTT.

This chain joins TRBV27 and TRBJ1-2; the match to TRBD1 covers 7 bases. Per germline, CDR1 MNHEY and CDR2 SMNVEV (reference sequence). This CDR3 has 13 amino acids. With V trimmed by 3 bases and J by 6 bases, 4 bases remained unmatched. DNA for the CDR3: TGTGCCAGCAGTTTGGTACAGGGGAATGGCTACACCTTC. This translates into CASSLVQGNGYTF.

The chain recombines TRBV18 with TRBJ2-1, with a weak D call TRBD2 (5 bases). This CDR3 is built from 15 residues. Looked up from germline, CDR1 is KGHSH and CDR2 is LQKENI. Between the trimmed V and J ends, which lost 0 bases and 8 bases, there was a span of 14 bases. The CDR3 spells CASSPPSGAGDEQFF. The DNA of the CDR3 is TGTGCCAGCTCACCACCGAGCGGCGCTGGCGATGAGCAGTTCTTC.

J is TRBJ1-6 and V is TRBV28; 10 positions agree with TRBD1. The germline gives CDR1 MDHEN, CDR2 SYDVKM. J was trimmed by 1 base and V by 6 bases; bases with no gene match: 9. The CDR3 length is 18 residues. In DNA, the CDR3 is TGTGCCAGCAGCCTAATGGGGACAGGGGAATCCTATAATTCACCCCTCCACTTT. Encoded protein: CASSLMGTGESYNSPLHF.

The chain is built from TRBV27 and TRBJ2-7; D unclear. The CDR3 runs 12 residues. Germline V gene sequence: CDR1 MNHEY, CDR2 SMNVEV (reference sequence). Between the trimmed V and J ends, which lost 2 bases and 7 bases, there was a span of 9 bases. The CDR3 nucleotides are TGTGCCAGCAGTTTACCTTCTATGGAGCAGTACTTC. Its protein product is CASSLPSMEQYF.

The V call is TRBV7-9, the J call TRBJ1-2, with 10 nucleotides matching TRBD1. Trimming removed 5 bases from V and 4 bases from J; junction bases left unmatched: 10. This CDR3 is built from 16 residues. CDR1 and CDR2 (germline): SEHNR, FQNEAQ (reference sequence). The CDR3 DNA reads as TGTGCCAGCAGCGGAGGGACAGGGGTTGAGATCTATGGCTACACCTTC. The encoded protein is CASSGGTGVEIYGYTF.

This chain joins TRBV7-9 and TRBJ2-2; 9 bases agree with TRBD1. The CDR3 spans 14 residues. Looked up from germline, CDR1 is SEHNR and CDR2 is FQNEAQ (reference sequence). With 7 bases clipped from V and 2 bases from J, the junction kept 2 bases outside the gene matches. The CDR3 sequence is CASITGGNTGELFF. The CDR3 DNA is TGTGCCAGCATCACAGGGGGCAACACCGGGGAGCTGTTTTTT.

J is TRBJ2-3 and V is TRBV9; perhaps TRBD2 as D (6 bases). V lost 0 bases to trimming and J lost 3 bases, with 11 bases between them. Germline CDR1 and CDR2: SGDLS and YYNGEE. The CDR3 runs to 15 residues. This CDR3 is CASSVASEETDTQYF. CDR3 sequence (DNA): TGTGCCAGCAGCGTAGCTAGCGAAGAGACAGATACGCAGTATTTT. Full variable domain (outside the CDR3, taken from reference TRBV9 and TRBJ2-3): DSGVTQTPKHLITATGQRVTLRCSPRSGDLSVYWYQQSLDQGLQFLIQYYNGEERAKGNILERFSAQQFPDLHSELNLSSLELGDSALYFCASSVASEETDTQYFGPGTRLTVL.

In DNA, the CDR3 is TGTGCCAGCTCACAGAGGGAAAAACTGTTTTTT. It yields the protein CASSQREKLFF. This chain uses TRBV18 with TRBJ1-4, with D hard to call. Germline loops: CDR1 KGHSH, CDR2 LQKENI. With 4 bases removed from V and 8 bases from J, the gap between germline ends came to 5 bases. The CDR3 covers 11 residues.

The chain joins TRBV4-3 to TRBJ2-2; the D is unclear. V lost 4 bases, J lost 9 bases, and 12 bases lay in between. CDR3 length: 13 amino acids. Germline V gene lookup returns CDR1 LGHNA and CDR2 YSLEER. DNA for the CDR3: TGCGCCAGCAGCCTAAATCAGGTTCGGGAGCTGTTTTTT. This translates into CASSLNQVRELFF.

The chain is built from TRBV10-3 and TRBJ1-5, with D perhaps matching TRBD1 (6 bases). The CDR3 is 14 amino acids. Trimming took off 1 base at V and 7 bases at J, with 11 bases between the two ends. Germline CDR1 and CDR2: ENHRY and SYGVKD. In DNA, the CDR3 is TGTGCCATCAGTGAGTATACAGGGACGCAGCCCCAGCATTTT. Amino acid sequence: CAISEYTGTQPQHF.

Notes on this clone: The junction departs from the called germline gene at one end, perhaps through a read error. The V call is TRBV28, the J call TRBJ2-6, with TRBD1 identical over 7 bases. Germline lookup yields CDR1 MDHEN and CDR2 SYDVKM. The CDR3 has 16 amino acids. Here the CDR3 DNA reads TGTGCCAGCAGCTCCCCCGGGACAGCTGGGGCCAACGGCCTGACTTTC. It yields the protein CASSSPGTAGANGLTF.

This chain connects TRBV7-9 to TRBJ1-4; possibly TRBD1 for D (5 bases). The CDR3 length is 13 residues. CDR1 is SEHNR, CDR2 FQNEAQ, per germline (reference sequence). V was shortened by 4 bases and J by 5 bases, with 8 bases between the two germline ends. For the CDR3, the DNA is TGTGCCAGCAGCTCGACAGAGAATGAAAAACTGTTTTTT. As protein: CASSSTENEKLFF.

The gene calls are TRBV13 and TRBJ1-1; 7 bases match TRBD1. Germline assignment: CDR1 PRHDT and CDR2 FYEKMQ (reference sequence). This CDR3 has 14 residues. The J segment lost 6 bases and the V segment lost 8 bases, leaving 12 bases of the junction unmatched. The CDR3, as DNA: TGTGCCAGCGGGCAGGGGGTAGGAGTCCCTGAAGCTTTCTTT. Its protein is CASGQGVGVPEAFF.

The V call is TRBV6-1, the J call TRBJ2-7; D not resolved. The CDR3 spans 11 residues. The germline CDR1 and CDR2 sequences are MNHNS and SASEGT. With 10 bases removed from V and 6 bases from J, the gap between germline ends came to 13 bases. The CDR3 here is CATRWVAEQYF. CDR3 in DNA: TGTGCCACCAGGTGGGTAGCCGAGCAGTACTTC.

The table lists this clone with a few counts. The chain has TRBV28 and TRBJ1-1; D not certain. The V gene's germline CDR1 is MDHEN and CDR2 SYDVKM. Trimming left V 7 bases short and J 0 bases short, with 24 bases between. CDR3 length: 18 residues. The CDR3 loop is CASTLSPGGGRMNTEAFF. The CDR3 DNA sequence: TGTGCCAGCACCCTCTCTCCCGGCGGAGGACGGATGAACACTGAAGCTTTCTTT. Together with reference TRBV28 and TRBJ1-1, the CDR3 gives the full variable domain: DVKVTQSSRYLVKRTGEKVFLECVQDMDHENMFWYRQDPGLGLRLIYFSYDVKMKEKGDIPEGYSVSREKKERFSLILESASTNQTSMYLCASTLSPGGGRMNTEAFFGQGTRLTVV.

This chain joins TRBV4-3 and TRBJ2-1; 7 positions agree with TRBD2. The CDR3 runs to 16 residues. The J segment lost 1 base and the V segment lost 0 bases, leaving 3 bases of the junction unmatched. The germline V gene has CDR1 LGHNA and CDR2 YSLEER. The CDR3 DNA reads TGCGCCAGCAGCCAAGAGGGTAGCGGGTCCTACAATGAGCAGTTCTTC. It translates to CASSQEGSGSYNEQFF.

This CDR3 reads CASSLNRGYEQYF. In nucleotides, the CDR3 is TGTGCCAGCAGCCTAAACAGGGGGTACGAGCAGTACTTC. This chain connects TRBV6-1 to TRBJ2-7; 8 bases align to TRBD1. The germline V gene has CDR1 MNHNS and CDR2 SASEGT. The V gene end was trimmed by 6 bases and the J gene end by 4 bases; junction bases not matched to a gene: 5. The CDR3 extends over 13 amino acids.

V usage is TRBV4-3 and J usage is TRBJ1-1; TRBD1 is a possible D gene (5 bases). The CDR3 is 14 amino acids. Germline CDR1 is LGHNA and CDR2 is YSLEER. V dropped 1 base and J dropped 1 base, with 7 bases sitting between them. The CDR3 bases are TGCGCCAGCAGCCAAGTGGGGGGGAACACTGAAGCTTTCTTT. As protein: CASSQVGGNTEAFF.